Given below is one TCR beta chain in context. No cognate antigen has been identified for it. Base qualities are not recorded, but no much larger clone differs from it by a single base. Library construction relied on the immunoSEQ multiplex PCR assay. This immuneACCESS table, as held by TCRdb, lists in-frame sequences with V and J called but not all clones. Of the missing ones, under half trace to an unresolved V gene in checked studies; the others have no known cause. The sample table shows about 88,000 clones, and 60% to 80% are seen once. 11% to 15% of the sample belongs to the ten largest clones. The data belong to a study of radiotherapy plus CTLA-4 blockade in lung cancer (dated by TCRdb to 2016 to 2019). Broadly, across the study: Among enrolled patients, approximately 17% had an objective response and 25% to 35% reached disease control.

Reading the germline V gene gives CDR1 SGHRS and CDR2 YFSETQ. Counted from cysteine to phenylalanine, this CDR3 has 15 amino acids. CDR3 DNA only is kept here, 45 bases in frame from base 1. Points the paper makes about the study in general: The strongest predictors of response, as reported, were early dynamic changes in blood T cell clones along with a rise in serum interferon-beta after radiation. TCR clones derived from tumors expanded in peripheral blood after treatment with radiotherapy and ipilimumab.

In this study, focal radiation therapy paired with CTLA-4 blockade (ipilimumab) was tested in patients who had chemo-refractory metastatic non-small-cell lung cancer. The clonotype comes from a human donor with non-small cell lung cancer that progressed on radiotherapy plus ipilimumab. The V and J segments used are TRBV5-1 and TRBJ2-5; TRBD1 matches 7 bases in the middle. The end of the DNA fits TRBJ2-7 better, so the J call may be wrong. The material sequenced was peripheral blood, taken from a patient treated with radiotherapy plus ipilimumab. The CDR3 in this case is CASSLAMRQGDEQYF. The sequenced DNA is TGCGCCAGCAGCTTGGCCATGAGACAGGGAGACGAGCAGTACTTC.